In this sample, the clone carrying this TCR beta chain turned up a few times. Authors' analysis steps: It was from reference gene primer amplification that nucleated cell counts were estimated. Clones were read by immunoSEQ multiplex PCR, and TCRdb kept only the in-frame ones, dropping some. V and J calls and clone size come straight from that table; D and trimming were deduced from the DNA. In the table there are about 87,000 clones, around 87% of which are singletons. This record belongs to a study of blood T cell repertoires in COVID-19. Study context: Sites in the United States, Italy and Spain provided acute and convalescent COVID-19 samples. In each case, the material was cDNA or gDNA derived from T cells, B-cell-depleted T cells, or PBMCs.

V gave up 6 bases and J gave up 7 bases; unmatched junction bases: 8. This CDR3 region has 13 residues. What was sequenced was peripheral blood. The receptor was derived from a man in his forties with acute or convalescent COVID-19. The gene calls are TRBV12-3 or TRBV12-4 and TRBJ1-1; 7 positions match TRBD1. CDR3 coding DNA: TGTGCCAGCAGACGCGGGACAGACCGTGAAGCTTTCTTT. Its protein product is CASRRGTDREAFF.